The 7 T cell receptor beta chains listed next were all sequenced from one sample in a study of T cells in localized non-small cell lung cancer. The repertoire was sequenced with immunoSEQ multiplex PCR; TCRdb's copy has only in-frame clones and lacks some. The sample lists approximately 5,100 clones, 35% occurring once. The sample consisted of lung tumor tissue, taken before any cancer treatment. Source of these receptors: a male donor aged 60 or over with stage I squamous cell lung carcinoma.

This clone showed up just a few times. The chain employs TRBV5-1 and TRBJ2-6, with 7 bases matching TRBD1. Trimming at V came to 9 bases and at J to 0 bases, leaving 9 bases not matched to a gene. CDR1 SGHRS and CDR2 YFSETQ come from the germline V gene. The CDR3 runs 16 residues. CDR3 DNA: TGCGCCACCTCGGACAGGCCCAGCTCTGGGGCCAACGTCCTGACTTTC. Its translation: CATSDRPSSGANVLTF.

This clone was counted at least ten times. The chain recombines TRBV6-8 with TRBJ1-2; D is undetermined. The CDR3 is 15 amino acids. In germline, CDR1 is MNHGY, CDR2 SAAAGT. The V gene lost 7 bases and the J gene lost 4 bases, with 19 bases spanning the gap. The CDR3 spells CASMREGGGGYGYTF. CDR3 coding DNA: TGTGCCAGCATGCGGGAGGGAGGCGGCGGCTATGGCTACACCTTC.

This clone was detected only a few times. For the CDR3, the DNA is TGTGCCAGCAGCTTGGTAGGGACTAGCGGGGGGAGTACAGATACGCAGTATTTT. Translating gives CASSLVGTSGGSTDTQYF. The gene calls are TRBV11-3 and TRBJ2-3; 15 bases agree with TRBD2. The CDR3 runs to 18 residues. The germline gives CDR1 SGHNT, CDR2 YENEEA. V was pared by 3 bases and J by 3 bases, with 7 bases of the junction left unmatched.

By its share, this clone is medium-sized (0.01 to 0.1%). The chain recombines TRBV11-3 with TRBJ2-6; tentatively, D is TRBD1 (6 bases). CDR1 SGHNT and CDR2 YENEEA come from the germline V gene. The CDR3 runs 16 residues. V was pared by 3 bases and J by 1 base, with 10 bases between. DNA for the CDR3: TGTGCCAGCAGCTTCACAGGGCTTTCTGGGGCCAACGTCCTGACTTTC. Amino acid sequence: CASSFTGLSGANVLTF.

The chain is built from TRBV6-8 and TRBJ1-6, with TRBD1 identical over 12 bases. The CDR3 has 15 residues. The germline gives CDR1 MNHGY, CDR2 SAAAGT. V was pared by 4 bases and J by 8 bases, with 3 bases of the junction left unmatched. This CDR3 reads CASSSRDRGHSPLHF. The CDR3 DNA follows: TGTGCCAGCAGTTCGAGGGACAGGGGGCATTCACCCCTCCACTTT.

This chain joins TRBV11-3 and TRBJ1-2; no clear D gene. V was shortened by 4 bases and J by 2 bases, with 14 bases between the two germline ends. Looked up from germline, CDR1 is SGHNT and CDR2 is YENEEA. The CDR3 contains 15 residues. CDR3 residues: CASSSGGMDNYGYTF. CDR3 nucleotides: TGTGCCAGCAGCTCCGGTGGGATGGACAACTATGGCTACACCTTC.

This sequence joins TRBV6-8 and TRBJ1-1; D unclear. Germline CDR1 reads MNHGY; CDR2 reads SAAAGT. The CDR3 is 14 amino acids. V was cut by 6 bases and J by 3 bases, with 14 bases left in between. The CDR3 here is CASRIGVGDTEAFF. CDR3 DNA sequence: TGTGCCAGCAGGATCGGGGTGGGAGACACTGAAGCTTTCTTT.